This is a list of T cell receptor beta chains from one sample in a study of shared clonotypes between healthy human individuals. Sequencing was performed with immunoSEQ multiplex PCR; in TCRdb, only in-frame clones are kept and a portion is missing. The sample records roughly 2.2 million clones, 85% to 95% being singletons. The specimen sequenced was naive CD4+ T cells from PBMCs. These receptor sequences come from a man in his late teens or twenties in good health. Some clones in this sample may be carry-over from other donors' samples. Both conserved end residues are part of each CDR3. D genes are given only for firm matches.

D | J | V | DNA | CDR3
. | TRBJ2-3 | TRBV9 | TGTGCCAGCAGCGTAGGAGCACCGGATACGCAGTATTTT | CASSVGAPDTQYF
. | TRBJ2-1 | TRBV19 | TGTGCCAGTAGTACTAACTACAATGAGCAGTTCTTC | CASSTNYNEQFF
. | TRBJ1-5 | TRBV5-1 | TGCGCCAGCAGCTTATCGTTTGGGCAGCCCCAGCATTTT | CASSLSFGQPQHF
TRBD2 | TRBJ2-5 | TRBV9 | TGTGCCAGCAGCGCCGGTGGGGCTAGCGGGAGTACTGGTGCGGGGTCCCAGTACTTC | CASSAGGASGSTGAGSQYF
. | TRBJ2-1 | TRBV2 | TGTGCCAGCTGTGAAAGCTTTTCTTACAATGAGCAGTTCTTC | CASCESFSYNEQFF
. | TRBJ1-2 | TRBV5-1 | TGCGCCAGTGGCGGGGACTATGGCTACACCTTC | CASGGDYGYTF
. | TRBJ2-7 | TRBV14 | TGTGCCAGCAGCCAACTGGTTGGCGAGCAGTACTTC | CASSQLVGEQYF
. | TRBJ1-2 | TRBV4-2 | TGTGCCAGCAGCCATGCCCAGGCCGGGGGATATGGCTACACCTTC | CASSHAQAGGYGYTF
TRBD2 | TRBJ2-7 | TRBV18 | TGTGCCAGCTCACCAGCGGGAGTTCGCTACGAGCAGTACTTC | CASSPAGVRYEQYF
TRBD2 | TRBJ2-1 | TRBV5-1 | TGCGCCAGCAGCCCCTTAGCGGGAGGGCCCGGTGAGCAGTTCTTC | CASSPLAGGPGEQFF
. | TRBJ2-5 | TRBV25-1 | TGTGCCAGCAGTGAATCCGTAGGGGGGGGGACCCAGTACTTC | CASSESVGGGTQYF
. | TRBJ1-4 | TRBV7-8 | TGTGCCAGCAGCCAATTCGGGGCAACTAATGAAAAACTGTTTTTT | CASSQFGATNEKLFF
TRBD1 | TRBJ1-1 | TRBV6-5 | TGTGCCAGCCAGAGGACAGGTTTGGACACTGAAGCTTTCTTT | CASQRTGLDTEAFF
. | TRBJ1-4 | TRBV29-1 | TGCAGCGTTAGATTAGAAAAACTGTTTTTT | CSVRLEKLFF